Listed below are T cell receptor beta chains from one sample, sequenced in a study of shared clonotypes between healthy human individuals. The method was immunoSEQ multiplex PCR; TCRdb's version includes in-frame clones alone and lacks a portion of them. In the table there are around 700,000 clones, 74% of which are singletons. Sequenced material: memory CD4+ T cells sorted from blood. These receptors were obtained from a woman in her thirties in good health. The CDR3 runs from the conserved cysteine through the conserved F or W. The order of the fields is V gene, J gene, clone size, D gene, CDR3 DNA, CDR3 protein. A D gene is named only where the DNA matches it firmly. Clone size is not always given. Where it is, it says once, few, many or a class for expanded clones.

v_call: TRBV21-1; j_call: TRBJ2-3; clone_size: NA; d_call: NA; cdr3_nt: TGTGCCAGCAGCAAAGACAGGGTAAGGGGTACAGATACGCAGTATTTT; cdr3_aa: CASSKDRVRGTDTQYF
v_call: TRBV6-5; j_call: TRBJ1-1; clone_size: NA; d_call: NA; cdr3_nt: TGTGCCAGCAGGGTGAACACTGAAGCTTTCTTT; cdr3_aa: CASRVNTEAFF
v_call: TRBV7-9; j_call: TRBJ1-3; clone_size: NA; d_call: NA; cdr3_nt: TGTGCCAGCAGCTTAGGATCAGGAAACACCATATATTTT; cdr3_aa: CASSLGSGNTIYF
v_call: TRBV28; j_call: TRBJ2-7; clone_size: once; d_call: TRBD1; cdr3_nt: TGTGCCAGCAGTTTCAGACTAGGGACAGGGGCTCCCTACGAGCAGTACTTC; cdr3_aa: CASSFRLGTGAPYEQYF
v_call: TRBV19; j_call: TRBJ1-1; clone_size: NA; d_call: TRBD1; cdr3_nt: TGTGCCAGTAGCGTCCTCCCGGGACAGACGAACACTGAAGCTTTCTTT; cdr3_aa: CASSVLPGQTNTEAFF
v_call: TRBV27; j_call: TRBJ1-1; clone_size: NA; d_call: TRBD1; cdr3_nt: TGTGCCAGCAGTCCCCTAGACAGGGCGCTTGAAGCTTTCTTT; cdr3_aa: CASSPLDRALEAFF
v_call: TRBV2; j_call: TRBJ2-7; clone_size: NA; d_call: NA; cdr3_nt: TGTGCCAGCAGCCCCTTTTCGGAGCAGTACTTC; cdr3_aa: CASSPFSEQYF
v_call: TRBV12-5; j_call: TRBJ2-5; clone_size: NA; d_call: TRBD1; cdr3_nt: TGTGCTAGTGGTTTAGGGACAGGACTTCAAGAGACCCAGTACTTC; cdr3_aa: CASGLGTGLQETQYF
v_call: TRBV7-8; j_call: TRBJ2-7; clone_size: NA; d_call: TRBD2; cdr3_nt: TGTGCCAGCAGCTTAGAGGGACTAGTGGGCCGCTCCTACGAGCAGTACTTC; cdr3_aa: CASSLEGLVGRSYEQYF
v_call: TRBV30; j_call: TRBJ2-1; clone_size: NA; d_call: TRBD2; cdr3_nt: TGTGCCTGGGGGACTAGCGGCGATGAGCAGTTCTTC; cdr3_aa: CAWGTSGDEQFF
v_call: TRBV6-1; j_call: TRBJ1-5; clone_size: few; d_call: NA; cdr3_nt: TGTGCCAGCAGACCTTGGGGTGAGAGCAATCAGCCCCAGCATTTT; cdr3_aa: CASRPWGESNQPQHF
v_call: TRBV5-4; j_call: TRBJ2-5; clone_size: few; d_call: TRBD2; cdr3_nt: TGTGCCAGCAGCCCCGGGACTAACCAAGAGACCCAGTACTTC; cdr3_aa: CASSPGTNQETQYF